Only a few counts were recorded for the clone carrying this T cell receptor beta chain. KT2, a clone with a known TCR, was spiked into unfractionated PBMC. CDR3 size: 15 residues. Germline V gene data show CDR1 as MNHNS and CDR2 as SASEGT. Trimming pared 5 bases from V and 5 bases from J, leaving 18 bases between. The cDNA 3' end received a ligated oligonucleotide with a UMI. An equimolar mix of RC1.1 and RC1.2 primed the beta chain across TRBC1 and TRBC2. TCRdb fed the UMI-ligation and nested PCR reads into MiXCR, producing one record per CDR3 protein. The sample shows 25,000 to 35,000 distinct CDR3 sequences, 7.3% of them seen only once. The source of the sample is a study of quantifying T cell responses using KT2 cells. Study-wide context: cDNA was made from DNase-treated RNA using alpha and beta constant primers.

The specimen was PBMCs spiked with cells of the T cell clone KT2. The V and J genes are TRBV6-1 and TRBJ2-5; no clear D gene. The TCR originated in a human donor. CDR3 amino acids: CASSKNIQAWETQYF. CDR3 DNA: TGTGCCAGCAGTAAAAACATCCAGGCGTGGGAGACCCAGTACTTC.